Listed here are 19 T cell receptor beta chains from one sample, sequenced in a study. Cells sorted as Tregs were CD4+, CD25+ and CD127-/low. In TCRdb, the 5' RACE reads were re-called with MiXCR into one record per CDR3 protein. The sample holds fewer than 75,000 distinct CDR3 sequences, approximately 26% seen once. Source material: tumor-infiltrating Tregs sorted from the breast tumor. The receptors stem from a female donor with breast cancer.

This clonotype was counted at least ten times. The V call is TRBV9, the J call TRBJ2-1; 7 bases are shared with TRBD1. Trimming removed 4 bases from V and 5 bases from J; junction bases left unmatched: 6. The CDR3 spans 14 residues. Germline assignment: CDR1 SGDLS and CDR2 YYNGEE. The CDR3, as DNA: TGTGCCAGCAGCCCCGGGGACAGCGACAATGAGCAGTTCTTC. This translates into CASSPGDSDNEQFF.

Turning to this clonotype: With a much larger clone just one base away, this may be a read error. The conserved final phenylalanine or tryptophan is absent from the CDR3, which likely points to a read error. The rearrangement joins TRBV5-1 to TRBJ1-2; D is undetermined. V was pared by 3 bases and J by 11 bases, with 20 bases between. There are 14 residues in the CDR3. Germline V gene sequence: CDR1 SGHRS, CDR2 YFSETQ. CDR3 amino acids: CASSSPPRLSWYTV. CDR3 bases: TGCGCCAGCAGCTCTCCGCCGCGACTGTCATGGTACACCGTC.

This clonotype was observed a handful of times. CDR3 sequence (DNA): TGCAGCGTTTATAAAAAACACCTCGGGACTAACTATGGCTACACCTTC. Its translation is CSVYKKHLGTNYGYTF. The chain couples TRBV29-1 to TRBJ1-2; D not resolved. With 5 bases removed from V and 0 bases from J, the gap between germline ends came to 19 bases. The CDR3 is 16 residues long. CDR1 is SQVTM and CDR2 is ANQGSEA in the germline V gene. The full variable domain, its missing parts supplied by reference TRBV29-1 and TRBJ1-2, is SAVISQKPSRDICQRGTSLTIQCQVDSQVTMMFWYRQQPGQSLTLIATANQGSEATYESGFVIDKFPISRPNLTFSTLTVSNMSPEDSSIYLCSVYKKHLGTNYGYTFGSGTRLTVV.

As concerns this clonotype: A much larger clone lies a single base off, so this may be a read error. The chain has TRBV6-5 and TRBJ2-7; 8 bases align to TRBD1. Germline V gene sequence: CDR1 MNHEY, CDR2 SVGAGI. This CDR3 region has 12 residues. The junction had 5 bases not matched to a gene; V was cut back by 10 bases and J by 3 bases. The CDR3 reads CANRDRRYEQYF. CDR3 bases: TGTGCCAACCGGGACAGGCGCTACGAGCAGTACTTC.

About this clonotype itself: This sequence may be a read error, since a much larger clone differs from it by one base. This chain connects TRBV9 to TRBJ2-3; 12 nucleotides match TRBD2. CDR3 size: 16 residues. Germline V gene lookup returns CDR1 SGDLS and CDR2 YYNGEE. The CDR3 DNA follows: TGTGCCAGCGGCGTAGAGGAGACTAGCGGGAGAGATACGCAGTATTTT. Amino acid sequence: CASGVEETSGRDTQYF.

V and J are TRBV7-3 and TRBJ2-1; D is unresolved. Trimming stripped 1 base from V and 9 bases from J, with 10 bases between. CDR1 is SGHTA and CDR2 is FQGTGA in the germline V gene. The CDR3 is made up of 13 amino acids. In DNA, the CDR3 is TGTGCCAGCAGCTTAATTAGCTATGGTGAGCAGTTCTTC. Its protein product is CASSLISYGEQFF.

On this clonotype itself: Possible read error: a much larger clone is one base away. V and J are TRBV6-1 and TRBJ1-1, with 8 bases fitting TRBD1. From germline, CDR1 is MNHNS and CDR2 SASEGT. The CDR3 contains 14 residues. V trimming: 8 bases; J trimming: 1 base; junction bases outside the gene matches: 6. In DNA, the CDR3 is TGTGCCAGCTCCATAGACAGGGGGAACACTGAAGCTTTCTTT. Amino acid sequence: CASSIDRGNTEAFF.

The gene calls are TRBV7-6 and TRBJ1-1; D unresolved. Trimming stripped 0 bases from V and 8 bases from J, with 10 bases between. Germline loops: CDR1 SGHVS, CDR2 FNYEAQ. The CDR3 runs to 13 residues. As DNA, the CDR3 is TGTGCCAGCAGCTTAGCGGGCGACAAAGAAGCTTTCTTT. Its protein product is CASSLAGDKEAFF.

This chain joins TRBV24-1 and TRBJ2-1, with 9 bases matching TRBD2. The CDR3 runs 13 residues. V lost 7 bases, J lost 6 bases, and 3 bases stayed unmatched. From germline, CDR1 is KGHDR and CDR2 SFDVKD. The CDR3, as DNA: TGTGCCACCAGCCGAGCGGGGGGCAATGAGCAGTTCTTC. Translated, it gives CATSRAGGNEQFF.

This clonotype was found a few times. One junction end does not reproduce the germline sequence, and a read error may be involved. The chain is built from TRBV6-2 or TRBV6-3 and TRBJ2-2; no clear D. The CDR3 has 16 amino acids. In germline, CDR1 is MNHEY, CDR2 SVGEGT. The CDR3 bases are TGTGCCACCAGTCCCTCCGGGCCGGTAAACACCGGGGAGCTGTTTTTT. Amino acid sequence: CATSPSGPVNTGELFF.

This clonotype turned up a few times. This chain's CDR3 is CASSSPNYNEQFF. The CDR3, as DNA: TGTGCCAGCAGTTCCCCCAACTACAATGAGCAGTTCTTC. This chain joins TRBV7-2 and TRBJ2-1, with no clear D. CDR1 SGHTA and CDR2 FQGNSA come from the germline V gene. The CDR3 is made up of 13 amino acids. Trimming cost V 6 bases and J 3 bases, with 9 bases left between them.

This clonotype has just one count. The gene calls are TRBV4-3 and TRBJ1-2; a weak D match, TRBD1 (6 bases). The CDR3 covers 14 residues. Trimming stripped 4 bases from V and 3 bases from J, with 12 bases between. Germline CDR1 and CDR2: LGHNA and YSLEER. The CDR3, as DNA: TGCGCCAGCAGCCCATCGGGGGGCCACTATGGCTACACCTTC. It encodes CASSPSGGHYGYTF.

This clonotype has just a few counts. This chain uses TRBV12-3 or TRBV12-4 with TRBJ2-1; TRBD2 matches at 8 bases. V lost 5 bases and J lost 6; bases outside the gene matches: 9. The CDR3 covers 15 residues. This CDR3 is CASSGSGTRGNEQFF. CDR3 in DNA: TGTGCCAGCAGTGGATCCGGGACTAGGGGCAATGAGCAGTTCTTC.

Of note for this clonotype: Sequence at one end of the junction differs from germline and may be a read error. The chain joins TRBV20-1 to TRBJ2-2; TRBD1 agrees at 7 bases. Per germline, CDR1 DFQATT and CDR2 SNEGSKA (reference sequence). The CDR3 is made up of 15 amino acids. The CDR3 nucleotides read TGCAGTACTAGAGATCTGAGGGGGCAAACCGGGGAGCTGTTTTTT. Residues: CSTRDLRGQTGELFF.

The rearrangement joins TRBV28 to TRBJ1-2, with D unresolved. The CDR3 covers 16 residues. Trimming left V 4 bases short and J 4 bases short, with 19 bases between. Germline CDR1 reads MDHEN; CDR2 reads SYDVKM. CDR3 in DNA: TGTGCCAGCAGTTCCCTAGGAGGGATAACGGTCTATGGCTACACCTTC. The encoded protein is CASSSLGGITVYGYTF.

The sample holds a few counts of this clonotype. The chain combines TRBV28 with TRBJ1-1; no clear D. Trimming stripped 5 bases from V and 1 base from J, with 8 bases between. This CDR3 contains 13 residues. Germline lookup yields CDR1 MDHEN and CDR2 SYDVKM. The CDR3 is CASSRYKNTEAFF. For the CDR3, the DNA is TGTGCCAGCAGTCGGTACAAGAACACTGAAGCTTTCTTT.

Points on this clonotype: A much more abundant neighbour one base away suggests this may be a read error. The genes are TRBV28 and TRBJ2-7, with TRBD2 identical over 8 bases. The CDR3 contains 12 residues. The junction had 7 bases not matched to a gene; V was cut back by 8 bases and J by 7 bases. Per germline, CDR1 MDHEN and CDR2 SYDVKM. The CDR3 nucleotides are TGTGCCAGCTCGAAGCGGGGGTGGGAGCAGTACTTC. It is translated as CASSKRGWEQYF.

This clonotype came up a few times. This sequence joins TRBV7-3 and TRBJ2-3; maybe TRBD2 (6 bases). Germline V gene lookup returns CDR1 SGHTA and CDR2 FQGTGA. Trimming took off 5 bases at V and 2 bases at J, with 11 bases between the two ends. The CDR3 covers 14 residues. CDR3 residues: CASSKGGFTDTQYF. The DNA of the CDR3 is TGTGCCAGCAGCAAAGGAGGGTTCACAGATACGCAGTATTTT.

The V and J genes are TRBV5-1 and TRBJ1-1; D unclear. This CDR3 is built from 14 residues. Per the germline V gene, CDR1 is SGHRS and CDR2 is YFSETQ. Trimming took off 0 bases at V and 4 bases at J, with 10 bases between the two ends. This CDR3 reads CASSLEGGGTEAFF. Written as DNA, the CDR3 is TGCGCCAGCAGCTTGGAGGGCGGAGGCACTGAAGCTTTCTTT.